A selection of T cell receptor beta chains follows, all from one sample in a study of OX40 agonist ivuxolimab in advanced cancers. TCRdb keeps only in-frame clones here, not all; method: immunoSEQ multiplex PCR. In the table there are under 65,000 clones, 87% of which are singletons. This specimen was CD4+ or CD8+ T cells sorted from blood, taken in a trial of the OX40 agonist ivuxolimab. Receptors were obtained from an adult with an advanced solid tumor such as melanoma, head and neck, liver or kidney cancer. CDR3s include the opening cysteine and the closing phenylalanine or tryptophan. The D gene is left open where the match is weak. Clone sizes are given selectively: once, few, many, or a class where the clone is expanded.

>TRBV5-1|NA|TRBJ2-5|TRBD1
TGCGCCAGCAAGGGGGGACAGGGGGTTGAGGAGACCCAGTACTTC
CASKGGQGVEETQYF
>TRBV11-2|once|TRBJ1-1|TRBD1
TGTGCCAGCAGCTTTAACCGAGACCCGACAGGGAGCTTCGCAGCTTTCTTT
CASSFNRDPTGSFAAFF
>TRBV5-8|NA|TRBJ1-2|TRBD1
TGTGCCAGCAGCCTTACGGACAGGCCGGGCTACACCTTC
CASSLTDRPGYTF
>TRBV10-3|few|TRBJ1-3|TRBD1
TGTGCCATCAGACCTTCGACAGGGTCTGGAAACACCATATATTTT
CAIRPSTGSGNTIYF
>TRBV7-2|NA|TRBJ2-5|TRBD2
TGTGCCAGCAGCTTAAATCAGCGGGGTGGGGGAGAGACCCAGTACTTC
CASSLNQRGGGETQYF
>TRBV23-1|once|TRBJ2-7|NA
TGCGCCAGCTTAAACCCGGACACCTCCTACGAGCAGTACTTC
CASLNPDTSYEQYF
>TRBV5-6|NA|TRBJ2-5|TRBD1
TGTGCCAGCAGCGGGGGACAGATGGGTCAAGAGACCCAGTACTTC
CASSGGQMGQETQYF
>TRBV7-9|once|TRBJ1-2|NA
TGTGCCAGCAGCCCAATCGACTCGTACTATGGCTACACCTTC
CASSPIDSYYGYTF
>TRBV4-1|few|TRBJ2-1|NA
TGCGCCAGCTCTTCTTACAATGAGCAGTTCTTC
CASSSYNEQFF
>TRBV6-5|NA|TRBJ2-2|NA
TGTGCCAGCAGCAGGGACCTCCTTGCCGGGGAGCTGTTTTTT
CASSRDLLAGELFF
>TRBV5-4|NA|TRBJ2-3|TRBD2
TGTGCCAGCAGCGGGCTGGCGGGGGGGACCGATACGCAGTATTTT
CASSGLAGGTDTQYF
>TRBV5-1|NA|TRBJ2-3|TRBD2
TGCGCCAGCAGCTCGGGACTAGCGGGGGGTACTAGCACAGATACGCAGTATTTT
CASSSGLAGGTSTDTQYF
>TRBV7-8|NA|TRBJ1-2|NA
TGTGCCAGCAGCTTAGCGGGACTGAACTATGGCTACACCTTC
CASSLAGLNYGYTF
>TRBV6-5|NA|TRBJ1-2|NA
TGTGCCAGCACCGGGGGCCCGGGAGGCAACTATGGCTACACCTTC
CASTGGPGGNYGYTF
>TRBV9|NA|TRBJ1-2|TRBD1
TGTGCCAGCAGCGTAACAGGGGGGGACTCCGCCTATGGCTACACCTTC
CASSVTGGDSAYGYTF
>TRBV30|NA|TRBJ2-7|TRBD1
TGTGCCGGCCGGACAGGGAGGGAGCAGTACTTC
CAGRTGREQYF
>TRBV30|NA|TRBJ1-6|NA
TGTGCCTGGAGAGCTATTAGGGGTTTCAGGAATTCACCCCTCCACTTT
CAWRAIRGFRNSPLHF
>TRBV7-9|NA|TRBJ1-6|NA
TGTGCCAGCAGCTGGCCGCGGGAGTTTCAGGATTCACCCCTCCACTTT
CASSWPREFQDSPLHF
>TRBV19|NA|TRBJ1-1|TRBD1
TGTGCCAGTAGTACCCGACAGGGAGGGCGTGACGAGGCTTTCTTT
CASSTRQGGRDEAFF
>TRBV5-4|once|TRBJ2-5|TRBD1
TGTGCCAGCAGCCCTAAAGACAGGGTCCAAGAGACCCAGTACTTC
CASSPKDRVQETQYF
>TRBV30|NA|TRBJ1-2|NA
TGTGCCTGGAGTGTCTTAGGATCCGGCTACACCTTC
CAWSVLGSGYTF
>TRBV7-2|NA|TRBJ2-1|TRBD2
TGTGCCAGCAGCCCTTCCTCCGCGGGGGGGAGGAATGAGCAGTTCTTC
CASSPSSAGGRNEQFF
>TRBV2|NA|TRBJ1-4|NA
TGTGCCAGCAGGGTTGGAGGGAATGAAAAACTGTTTTTT
CASRVGGNEKLFF
>TRBV5-4|NA|TRBJ2-7|TRBD2
TGTGCCAGCAGCTTAGACCAGCGGGGGATCAACGAGCAGTACTTC
CASSLDQRGINEQYF
>TRBV4-2|few|TRBJ1-1|NA
TGTGCCAGCAGCCTCCGACCGTTTGAAGCTTTCTTT
CASSLRPFEAFF
>TRBV6-7|NA|TRBJ2-2|NA
TGTGCCAGCAGTTACTCAAGTCCACAGGGGCGGGAGACCGGGGAGCTGTTTTTT
CASSYSSPQGRETGELFF
>TRBV6-1|NA|TRBJ2-1|TRBD1
TGTGCCAGCAGGCTACTCGGGACAGCCTACAATGAGCAGTTCTTC
CASRLLGTAYNEQFF
>TRBV27|NA|TRBJ2-6|NA
TGTGCCAGCAGTCTAGCAAGATCTGGGGCCAACGTCCTGACTTTC
CASSLARSGANVLTF
>TRBV4-3|NA|TRBJ1-2|NA
TGCGCCAGCAGCCGGGGACGGGCAGGAGGAATTTCGGACTATGGCTACACCTTC
CASSRGRAGGISDYGYTF
>TRBV6-1|NA|TRBJ2-2|TRBD2
TGTGCCAGCAGTGAACAACTAGCGTCCGGGGAGCTGTTTTTT
CASSEQLASGELFF
>TRBV5-1|NA|TRBJ2-2|TRBD2
TGCGCCAGCAGCTTGGGGCTAGCGGGGAACACCGGGGAGCTGTTTTTT
CASSLGLAGNTGELFF
>TRBV6-4|NA|TRBJ2-7|NA
TGTGCCACCATCATAATAGGTTCCTACGAGCAGTACTTC
CATIIIGSYEQYF
>TRBV2|NA|TRBJ1-4|TRBD1
TGTGCCAGCAGCGGCGGAACTTTCGTCGGGCAGGGGGCGCGAAGAAGGTATCTTCTGTTTTTT
CASSGGTFVGQGARRRYLLFF
>TRBV7-9|NA|TRBJ1-5|NA
TGTGCCAGCAGCTTCGGAGATAGCAATCAGCCCCAGCATTTT
CASSFGDSNQPQHF
>TRBV30|NA|TRBJ1-1|NA
TGTGCCTGGGGTCGTGCTACTGAAGCTTTCTTT
CAWGRATEAFF
>TRBV5-4|NA|TRBJ1-6|NA
TGTGCCAGCAGCCCTCAAAAGGGGACGGCATATAATTCACCCCTCCACTTT
CASSPQKGTAYNSPLHF
>TRBV10-2|NA|TRBJ2-3|NA
TGCGCCAGCAGGACCGGGACTCAGGAGCACGCCCTGCAGTATTTT
CASRTGTQEHALQYF